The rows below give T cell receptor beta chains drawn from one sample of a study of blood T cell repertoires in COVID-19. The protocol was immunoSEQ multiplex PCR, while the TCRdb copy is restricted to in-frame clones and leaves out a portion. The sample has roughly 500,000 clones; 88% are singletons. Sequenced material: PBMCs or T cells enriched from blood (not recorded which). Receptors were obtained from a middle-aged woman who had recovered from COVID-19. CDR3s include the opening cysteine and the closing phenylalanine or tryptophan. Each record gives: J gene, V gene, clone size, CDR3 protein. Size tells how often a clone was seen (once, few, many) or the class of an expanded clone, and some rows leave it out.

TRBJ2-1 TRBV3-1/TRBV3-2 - CASSLALREQFF
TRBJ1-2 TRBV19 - CASTTGTGYGYTF
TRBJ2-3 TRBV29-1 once CSVDGLANKGSSDTQYF
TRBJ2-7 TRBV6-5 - CASKQEQAPGEQYF
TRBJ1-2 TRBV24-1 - CATSDFAQNYGYTF
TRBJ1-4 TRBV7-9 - CASSPRAGQVDEKLFF
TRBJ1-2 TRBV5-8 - CASSLASDRDYTF
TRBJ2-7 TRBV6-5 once CASRRPGQPSYEQYF
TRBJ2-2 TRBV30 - CACLLRRDRVILNTGELFF
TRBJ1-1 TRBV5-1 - CASSGTGGRGPMNTEAFF
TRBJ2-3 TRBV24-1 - CATSDSTRQDSTDTQYF
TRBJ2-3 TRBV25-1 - CATQIAGSTDTQYF
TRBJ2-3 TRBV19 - CASSIGTADTQYF
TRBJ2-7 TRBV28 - CASSLAQGAYEQYF
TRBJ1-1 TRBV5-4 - CASSLGSVLSGNTEAFF
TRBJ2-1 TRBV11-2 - CASSLWSGESEQFF
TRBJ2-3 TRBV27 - CASNRGPGTSTDTQYF
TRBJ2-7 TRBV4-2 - CASAVEGHEQYF
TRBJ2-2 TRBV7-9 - CASIKPGQNTGELFF
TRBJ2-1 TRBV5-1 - CASSLGRLGNLAGRYNEQFF
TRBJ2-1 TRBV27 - CASSSTPGLDDNEQFF
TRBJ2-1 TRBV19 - CASRPSGGSSYNEQFF
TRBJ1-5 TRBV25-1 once CASSDMGQGSNQPQHF
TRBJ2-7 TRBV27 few CASSDRGRYEQYF
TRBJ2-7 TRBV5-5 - CASSRLDYEQYF
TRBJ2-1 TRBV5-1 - CASSLEQGSYNEQFF
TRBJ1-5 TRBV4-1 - CASSQDTRLTTSNQPQHF
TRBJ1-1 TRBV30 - CAWSGETGLNTEAFF
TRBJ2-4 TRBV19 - CASSPGGPDHFGAKNIQYF
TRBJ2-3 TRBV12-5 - CASGQGTSGEFRTDTQYF
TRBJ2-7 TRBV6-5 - CASLKDRGPYEQYF
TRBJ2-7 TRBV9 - CASSVNPGGMDEQYF
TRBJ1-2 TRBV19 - CASSVGQGKGYTF
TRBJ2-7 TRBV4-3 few CASSQAVSSYEQYF
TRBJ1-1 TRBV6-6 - CASSSSGTDVNTEAFF
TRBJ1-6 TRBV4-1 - CASSQLQGLNNSPLHF
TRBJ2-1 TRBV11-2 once CASRALTGTGKYNEQFF
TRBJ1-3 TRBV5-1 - CASSLVSRAVAGNTIYF
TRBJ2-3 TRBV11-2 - CASSLAYNRRDTQYF
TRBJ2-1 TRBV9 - CASSVAAYNEQFF
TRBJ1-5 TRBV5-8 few CASSRDRQGRNQPQHF
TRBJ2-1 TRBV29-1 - CSVRQGSPYNEQFF
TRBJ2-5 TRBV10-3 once CAISLSGRAGETQYF
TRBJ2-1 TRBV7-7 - CASSPRLAADNEQFF
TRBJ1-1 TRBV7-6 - CASSLSVFTEAFF
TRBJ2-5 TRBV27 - CASSQNRVQQGRETQYF
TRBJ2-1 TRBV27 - CASSFATGDNEQFF
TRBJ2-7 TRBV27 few CASSLRTPVREQYF
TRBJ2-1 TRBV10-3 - CAISESNRDGNEQFF
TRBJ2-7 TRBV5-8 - CASSLWLAGDEQYF
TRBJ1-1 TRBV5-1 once CASSGGRNPNTEAFF
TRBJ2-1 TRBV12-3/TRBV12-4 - CASSSDSNNEQFF
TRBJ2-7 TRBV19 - CASSDRPSSYEQYF
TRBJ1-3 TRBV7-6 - CASSSQGSGNTIYF
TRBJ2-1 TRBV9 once CASSPRTSGSYNEQFF
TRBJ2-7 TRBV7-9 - CASSLTREQYF
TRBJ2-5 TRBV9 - CASSDRDNSQETQYF
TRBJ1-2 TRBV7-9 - CASSEWAGGYGYTF
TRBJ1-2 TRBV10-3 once CAISDQENYGYTF
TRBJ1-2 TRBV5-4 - CASSMGTGFYGYTF